This T cell receptor beta chain comes out of a study of vaccination effects on CD4 cells after COVID-19. Whole-study context: Antigen-specific CD4+ T cells were expanded (with viral peptide pools) by the ViraFEST assay ahead of sequencing.

Isolation of CD4+ T cells took place after 10 days of culture. In regard to this clone: Its specificity is unknown.

CDR1 is KGHSH, CDR2 LQKENI, per germline. The CDR3 totals 15 residues. V was shortened by 4 bases and J by 3 bases, with 16 bases between the two germline ends. Data came from immunoSEQ multiplex PCR; TCRdb stores just in-frame clones and leaves some out. The data show 31,000 or so clones, with around three quarters seen just once and about 4% held by the top ten. The chain links TRBV18 to TRBJ2-7; the D gene is possibly TRBD2 (5 bases). The source material was CD4+ T cells from PBMCs cultured without peptide, sampled before COVID-19 vaccination. This clonotype originated in a human donor who received a COVID-19 vaccine. Here the CDR3 DNA reads TGTGCCAGCTCACGATCAATGCAACTAGGCTACGAGCAGTACTTC. Translating it yields CASSRSMQLGYEQYF.